This is a list of T cell receptor beta chains from one sample in a study of Ad26.COV2.S vaccination and SARS-CoV-2 variants. Sequencing used immunoSEQ multiplex PCR; TCRdb keeps in-frame clones, though not all of them. The sample lists 500,000 or so clones, roughly 89% seen once, with 9.5% to 15% in the top ten. Material: peripheral blood, obtained in a trial of Ad26.COV2.S vaccine versus placebo. The receptors stem from a person between 18 and 65 years old who received the Ad26.COV2.S COVID-19 vaccine or a placebo. Both conserved end residues are trimmed from each CDR3. Fields, in order: CDR3 length, J gene, V gene, CDR3 protein.

11 TRBJ2-1 TRBV7-9 ASSPVSLNEQF
12 TRBJ2-1 TRBV28 ASRTPLRDNEQF
12 TRBJ2-7 TRBV7-2 ASSLAPLAGPQY
14 TRBJ1-5 TRBV6-6 ASTRPRAGSNQPQH
11 TRBJ2-7 TRBV6-2/TRBV6-3 ASSGTGPYEQY
10 TRBJ1-4 TRBV18 ASSPPNEKLF
14 TRBJ1-5 TRBV7-2 ASSTRDRGPYQPQH
12 TRBJ2-7 TRBV24-1 ATSSPSGSNEQY
11 TRBJ2-5 TRBV19 ASSTGLGETQY
13 TRBJ2-7 TRBV5-1 ASSPRTGLVYEQY